Below, 15 T cell receptor beta chains from the same sample are listed, as sequenced in a study of blood T cell repertoires in COVID-19. This table comes from immunoSEQ multiplex PCR, and its TCRdb copy is limited to in-frame clones, with some not included. This sample carries a few hundred thousand clones, less than 90% of them seen once, and the ten largest clones take 2.5% to 3.5%. Sample: PBMCs or T cells enriched from blood (not recorded which). The receptors here all came from a woman aged 45-59 years who had recovered from COVID-19.

This clone was seen only once. V gene TRBV27 combines with J gene TRBJ1-6; 7 nucleotides match TRBD1. The CDR3 spans 15 residues. The germline V gene encodes CDR1 MNHEY and CDR2 SMNVEV (reference sequence). Trimming removed 4 bases from V and 7 bases from J; junction bases left unmatched: 7. CDR3 sequence reads: CASSSRQGRNSPLHF. DNA of the CDR3: TGTGCCAGCAGTTCGCGACAGGGCAGGAATTCACCCCTCCACTTT.

In this sample, this clone turned up once. The chain employs TRBV3-1 (or the pseudogene TRBV3-2) and TRBJ1-1, with D tentatively TRBD1 (6 bases). The V gene's germline CDR1 is LGHDT and CDR2 YNNKEL (reference sequence). The CDR3 loop spans 14 amino acids. V lost 4 bases and J 4 bases, leaving 13 bases between the germline ends. The DNA of the CDR3 is TGTGCCAGCAGCCTACAGGGAAGTCGCACTGAAGCTTTCTTT. Its translation: CASSLQGSRTEAFF.

V gene TRBV7-2 combines with J gene TRBJ2-1, with TRBD1 matching 9 bases. J was trimmed by 7 bases and V by 4 bases; bases with no gene match: 11. Germline CDR1 and CDR2: SGHTA and FQGNSA. CDR3 size: 16 residues. CDR3 coding DNA: TGTGCCAGCAGCTCATACCCGGGACAGGGAAGGAATGAGCAGTTCTTC. It encodes CASSSYPGQGRNEQFF.

This chain links TRBV5-8 with TRBJ2-1, with 15 positions matching TRBD2. CDR1 and CDR2 from the germline V gene are SGHTS and YDEGEE. V lost 2 bases, J lost 5 bases, and 2 bases stayed unmatched. The CDR3 sequence is 16 residues long. The DNA for the CDR3 is TGTGCCAGCAGCTTCAGGACTAGCGGGAGGGACAATGAGCAGTTCTTC. This encodes CASSFRTSGRDNEQFF. Filled out from reference TRBV5-8 and TRBJ2-1, the complete variable domain reads EAGVTQSPTHLIKTRGQQATLRCSPISGHTSVYWYQQALGLGLQFLLWYDEGEERNRGNFPPRFSGRQFPNYSSELNVNALELEDSALYLCASSFRTSGRDNEQFFGPGTRLTVL.

The chain employs TRBV21-1 and TRBJ1-5; TRBD1 is the table's D call and was not checked against the DNA. TRBV21-1 is annotated as a pseudogene. The CDR3 loop spans 13 amino acids. The CDR3 region is CASSKQGNQPQHF. For the CDR3, the DNA is TGTGCCAGCAGCAAACAGGGCAATCAGCCCCAGCATTTT.

This clone has only one observation. The gene calls are TRBV6-5 and TRBJ1-2; 9 bases align to TRBD1. V shed 2 bases and J 8 bases; nucleotides not matched to a gene: 3. This CDR3 has 13 amino acids. Germline loops: CDR1 MNHEY, CDR2 SVGAGI. The CDR3 spells CASSYGTGQGYTF. As DNA, the CDR3 is TGTGCCAGCAGTTACGGGACAGGGCAAGGCTACACCTTC.

Comments on this clone: At the DNA level, this CDR3 is encoded by other sequences in the same sample as well. J is TRBJ2-3 and V is TRBV6-4, with a weak D call TRBD2 (6 bases). The V and J ends lost 0 bases and 4 bases respectively, with 8 bases between them. CDR1 and CDR2 from the germline V gene are MRHNA and SNTAGT. The CDR3 length is 14 residues. CDR3: CASSDSGGADTQYF. The CDR3 region has the DNA TGTGCCAGCAGTGACTCTGGAGGGGCAGATACGCAGTATTTT.

The rearrangement links TRBV7-2 to TRBJ2-2, with 10 bases fitting TRBD1. V dropped 3 bases and J dropped 3; count of bases not matched to a gene: 4. Germline V CDR1 and CDR2: SGHTA, FQGNSA. There are 16 residues in the CDR3. The CDR3 spells CASSFTGTGDTGELFF. CDR3 nucleotides: TGTGCCAGCAGCTTCACCGGGACAGGGGACACCGGGGAGCTGTTTTTT.

The CDR3 sequence is CASSLVGQGFGYTF. The CDR3 DNA is TGTGCCAGCAGCTTGGTAGGACAGGGATTTGGCTACACCTTC. The chain links TRBV5-4 to TRBJ1-2, with 8 bases fitting TRBD1. After removal of 0 bases from V and 7 bases from J, the junction contained 5 bases not matched to a gene. The germline V gene has CDR1 SGHNT and CDR2 YYREEE (reference sequence). The CDR3 length is 14 residues.

V gene TRBV14 combines with J gene TRBJ2-7; D call uncertain. CDR1 is SGHDN, CDR2 FVKESK, per germline. Trimming pared 1 base from V and 3 bases from J, leaving 7 bases between. The CDR3 spans 13 residues. Here the CDR3 reads CASSQGLFYEQYF. The DNA for the CDR3 is TGTGCCAGCAGCCAAGGGCTTTTCTACGAGCAGTACTTC. The entire variable domain, with the rest obtained from reference TRBV14 and TRBJ2-7, is as follows: EAGVTQFPSHSVIEKGQTVTLRCDPISGHDNLYWYRRVMGKEIKFLLHFVKESKQDESGMPNNRFLAERTGGTYSTLKVQPAELEDSGVYFCASSQGLFYEQYFGPGTRLTVT.

V and J are TRBV6-5 and TRBJ2-2, with D possibly TRBD1 on 6 matching bases. V was clipped by 6 bases and J by 0 bases, with 11 bases between them. This CDR3 comprises 15 residues. Per germline, CDR1 MNHEY and CDR2 SVGAGI. In DNA form, the CDR3 reads TGTGCCAGCAGCCAAGACAGGTCGAACACCGGGGAGCTGTTTTTT. Its protein is CASSQDRSNTGELFF.

The rearrangement links TRBV18 to TRBJ2-1; 13 bases match TRBD2. CDR1 and CDR2 (germline): KGHSH, LQKENI. The CDR3 runs to 15 residues. The V segment lost 3 bases and the J segment 10 bases; nucleotides outside the gene matches: 6. For the CDR3, the DNA is TGTGCCAGCTCACCGCGGACTAGCGGGAGTACAGAGCAGTTCTTC. This codes for CASSPRTSGSTEQFF.

The chain uses TRBV5-4 and TRBJ2-1; TRBD2 matches at 8 bases. Germline V gene sequence: CDR1 SGHNT, CDR2 YYREEE (reference sequence). Losses at the gene ends were 8 bases for V and 4 bases for J; bases not matched to a gene: 8. The CDR3 spans 14 residues. The chain's CDR3 is CASSGTSEYNEQFF. For the CDR3, the DNA is TGTGCCAGTTCCGGGACTAGTGAATACAATGAGCAGTTCTTC.

The chain uses TRBV6-4 and TRBJ1-2; perhaps TRBD1 as D (6 bases). V gave up 2 bases and J gave up 4 bases, with 8 bases separating them. This CDR3 contains 13 residues. Germline V gives CDR1 MRHNA, CDR2 SNTAGT. CDR3 amino acids: CASSDGRGYGYTF. CDR3 in DNA: TGTGCCAGCAGTGACGGCAGGGGCTATGGCTACACCTTC.

CDR3 nucleotide sequence: TGCGCCAGCAGCCAAGAGGCTAGCGGGAGGTTAAGCGGGGAGCTGTTTTTT. This encodes CASSQEASGRLSGELFF. The chain uses TRBV4-1 and TRBJ2-2, with 11 bases lining up with TRBD2. Germline V gene lookup returns CDR1 MGHRA and CDR2 YSYEKL. This CDR3 has 17 amino acids. Trimming cost V 0 bases and J 7 bases; bases outside gene matches: 7.